The text below deals with one T cell receptor beta chain. What it binds is not known. This specimen belongs to a study of T cells after yellow fever vaccination. V was pared by 1 base and J by 6 bases, with 13 bases between. The germline V gene has CDR1 LGHNT and CDR2 FRNRAP. The CDR3 is 14 amino acids. From the 5' RACE reads, TCRdb called clonotypes with MiXCR, one entry per CDR3 protein. The profile covers about 300,000 distinct CDR3 sequences, with under 9% appearing a single time and about 3.7% taken by the ten largest. General study points: It was a small share of clonotypes that appeared in both CD4 and CD8 compartments. Weaker overall was a secondary response that nonetheless peaked faster, on day 5 versus 15. FACS-sorted repertoires could contain abundant clonotypes contaminating from the bulk population.

Sequenced here: CD4+ T cells sorted from PBMCs, sampled 5 days after the yellow fever booster vaccination. The TCR originated in a man aged 18-30 years who received the YFV17D yellow fever vaccine. The chain recombines TRBV12-5 with TRBJ2-7; D is ambiguous. The CDR3 reads CASGLGAVAGEQYF. The CDR3 DNA reads as TGTGCTAGTGGTTTGGGGGCGGTCGCCGGCGAGCAGTACTTC.